This is a list of T cell receptor beta chains from one sample in a study of blood T cells in healthy people across ages. TCRdb used MiXCR to reprocess the 5' RACE reads, holding one entry per CDR3 protein. The data contain about 1.6 million distinct CDR3 sequences, around 36% of them singletons. Specimen: blood. The receptors come from a woman younger than 45 in good health. Each CDR3 is given with its conserved first and last residue. Fields, in order: V gene, clone size, CDR3 length, CDR3 protein. Where a row states a size, it is once, few, many or the class of an expanded clone; other rows omit it.

v_call: TRBV7-9
clone_size: few
cdr3_length: 12
cdr3_aa: CASSHRDREQYF

v_call: TRBV9
clone_size: -
cdr3_length: 13
cdr3_aa: CASSVVPGAEAFF

v_call: TRBV28
clone_size: -
cdr3_length: 15
cdr3_aa: CASSSVTGVDYEQYF

v_call: TRBV20-1
clone_size: -
cdr3_length: 13
cdr3_aa: CSARSGVRYEQYF

v_call: TRBV3-1
clone_size: -
cdr3_length: 14
cdr3_aa: CASSQGLKVDTQYF

v_call: TRBV3-1
clone_size: -
cdr3_length: 12
cdr3_aa: CASSQGGGTQYF

v_call: TRBV20-1
clone_size: once
cdr3_length: 11
cdr3_aa: CSATLGSEAFF

v_call: TRBV7-6
clone_size: many
cdr3_length: 14
cdr3_aa: CASSARGLQETQYF

v_call: TRBV9
clone_size: few
cdr3_length: 15
cdr3_aa: CASSVDITGADTQYF

v_call: TRBV6-5
clone_size: few
cdr3_length: 16
cdr3_aa: CASSYLQGATQDGYTF

v_call: TRBV3-1
clone_size: -
cdr3_length: 15
cdr3_aa: CASSQWDRSNYGYTF

v_call: TRBV20-1
clone_size: few
cdr3_length: 13
cdr3_aa: CSAAQGGINGYTF

v_call: TRBV12-3/TRBV12-4
clone_size: many
cdr3_length: 13
cdr3_aa: CASSLRQNTEAFF

v_call: TRBV7-9
clone_size: few
cdr3_length: 16
cdr3_aa: CASSLDTRATTREQYF

v_call: TRBV29-1
clone_size: few
cdr3_length: 16
cdr3_aa: CSVLGTSGLSTDTQYF

v_call: TRBV20-1
clone_size: -
cdr3_length: 14
cdr3_aa: CSASPGGTYNEQFF

v_call: TRBV7-2
clone_size: few
cdr3_length: 13
cdr3_aa: CASRGGSNQPQHF

v_call: TRBV3-1
clone_size: -
cdr3_length: 17
cdr3_aa: CASSPLLVGGSTDTQYF

v_call: TRBV11-2
clone_size: -
cdr3_length: 15
cdr3_aa: CASSLSGGLGYEQYF

v_call: TRBV2
clone_size: -
cdr3_length: 11
cdr3_aa: CASLVGTEAFF

v_call: TRBV15
clone_size: -
cdr3_length: 15
cdr3_aa: CATSRGKREGLEQYF

v_call: TRBV20-1
clone_size: -
cdr3_length: 16
cdr3_aa: CSARPHGLAGGNEQFF

v_call: TRBV20-1
clone_size: few
cdr3_length: 15
cdr3_aa: CSARAALVDPDTQYF

v_call: TRBV20-1
clone_size: few
cdr3_length: 15
cdr3_aa: CSARDESSGIYEQYF

v_call: TRBV7-2
clone_size: -
cdr3_length: 15
cdr3_aa: CASSLAQSRRSEQFF

v_call: TRBV10-3
clone_size: -
cdr3_length: 10
cdr3_aa: CATLGKEQYF

v_call: TRBV27
clone_size: few
cdr3_length: 15
cdr3_aa: CASSLIGRGISPLHF

v_call: TRBV15
clone_size: -
cdr3_length: 15
cdr3_aa: CATSRFRGFQETQYF

v_call: TRBV11-2
clone_size: -
cdr3_length: 17
cdr3_aa: CASSLAASGGKQETQYF

v_call: TRBV14
clone_size: -
cdr3_length: 16
cdr3_aa: CASSQRGGASGNTIYF

v_call: TRBV20-1
clone_size: few
cdr3_length: 15
cdr3_aa: CSARDRRHLDEKLFF

v_call: TRBV5-6
clone_size: few
cdr3_length: 13
cdr3_aa: CASSPGGRSEQFF

v_call: TRBV27
clone_size: -
cdr3_length: 14
cdr3_aa: CASSLSGGPWPQHF

v_call: TRBV7-9
clone_size: few
cdr3_length: 16
cdr3_aa: CASSRGQGDLTAEAFF

v_call: TRBV30
clone_size: -
cdr3_length: 15
cdr3_aa: CAGEDHSLNYNEQFF

v_call: TRBV5-1
clone_size: -
cdr3_length: 16
cdr3_aa: CASSLGAGRAGNEQFF

v_call: TRBV27
clone_size: -
cdr3_length: 12
cdr3_aa: CASIGQGETPYF

v_call: TRBV7-6
clone_size: -
cdr3_length: 14
cdr3_aa: CASSLEGVNIEAFF

v_call: TRBV6-5
clone_size: -
cdr3_length: 15
cdr3_aa: CASSETGKGYTEAFF

v_call: TRBV9
clone_size: -
cdr3_length: 13
cdr3_aa: CASSVISNNEQFF

v_call: TRBV15
clone_size: -
cdr3_length: 13
cdr3_aa: CATSRGRESEQYF

v_call: TRBV2
clone_size: -
cdr3_length: 15
cdr3_aa: CASSGGSSYNSPLHF

v_call: TRBV10-2
clone_size: -
cdr3_length: 14
cdr3_aa: CASSESSGNTEAFF

v_call: TRBV5-6
clone_size: -
cdr3_length: 14
cdr3_aa: CASSFRTYYNEQFF

v_call: TRBV3-1
clone_size: few
cdr3_length: 15
cdr3_aa: CASSQFVSSPGEQYF

v_call: TRBV29-1
clone_size: -
cdr3_length: 13
cdr3_aa: CSVAVGYNQPQHF

v_call: TRBV27
clone_size: few
cdr3_length: 14
cdr3_aa: CAGLRLFGGNEQFF

v_call: TRBV7-2
clone_size: -
cdr3_length: 16
cdr3_aa: CASSPPGSASNYGYTF

v_call: TRBV20-1
clone_size: -
cdr3_length: 15
cdr3_aa: CSARDAGRPGTEAFF

v_call: TRBV6-2/TRBV6-3
clone_size: few
cdr3_length: 16
cdr3_aa: CASTNYRTPRHNEQFF

v_call: TRBV2
clone_size: -
cdr3_length: 14
cdr3_aa: CASSRDRGGGEQYF

v_call: TRBV20-1
clone_size: few
cdr3_length: 13
cdr3_aa: CSALRGGAHEQFF

v_call: TRBV2
clone_size: few
cdr3_length: 14
cdr3_aa: CASTLDRGYYGYTF

v_call: TRBV6-2/TRBV6-3
clone_size: few
cdr3_length: 18
cdr3_aa: CASSYNGLAGSYSYEQYF

v_call: TRBV5-6
clone_size: -
cdr3_length: 14
cdr3_aa: CVSSLAGSDTEAFF

v_call: TRBV4-1
clone_size: few
cdr3_length: 15
cdr3_aa: CASSRGGWSSYEQYF

v_call: TRBV14
clone_size: -
cdr3_length: 20
cdr3_aa: CASSQDKGTGAPSGANVLTF